This record looks at one T cell receptor beta chain sequence and its context. Its antigen remains unidentified. This sample is drawn from a study of T cell responses to AZD1222 COVID-19 vaccine. Study details: Some second doses came at about 4 weeks and others at about 12 weeks; these were pooled. Study-level findings and limits: Vaccination with two AZD1222 doses was followed by a rise in Spike-specific TCR breadth and depth.

Profiled with immunoSEQ multiplex PCR; TCRdb holds only in-frame clones, not every one. The sample lists roughly 100,000 clones, about 86% occurring once. The CDR3 totals 14 residues. Germline assignment: CDR1 MGHRA and CDR2 YSYEKL. V lost 5 bases to trimming and J lost 5 bases; unmatched junction nucleotides: 8. This chain joins TRBV4-1 and TRBJ2-7, with TRBD2 identical over 8 bases. The material was peripheral blood, obtained on day 0 of AZD1222 vaccination. The source of this sequence is an adult in good health. CDR3 sequence: CASSAGGASDEQYF. The CDR3 bases are TGCGCCAGCAGCGCCGGGGGGGCCTCGGACGAGCAGTACTTC.